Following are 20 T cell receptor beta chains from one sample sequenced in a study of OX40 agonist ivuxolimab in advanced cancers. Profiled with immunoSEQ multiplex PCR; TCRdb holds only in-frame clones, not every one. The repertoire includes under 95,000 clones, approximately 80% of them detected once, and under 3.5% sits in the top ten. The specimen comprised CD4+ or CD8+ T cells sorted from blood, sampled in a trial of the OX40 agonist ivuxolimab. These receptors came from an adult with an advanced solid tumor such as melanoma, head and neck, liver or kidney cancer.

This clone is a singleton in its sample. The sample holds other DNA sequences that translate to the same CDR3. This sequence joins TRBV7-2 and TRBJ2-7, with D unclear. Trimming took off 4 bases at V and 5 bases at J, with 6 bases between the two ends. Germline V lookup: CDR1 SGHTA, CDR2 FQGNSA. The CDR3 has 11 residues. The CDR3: CASSSLDEQYF. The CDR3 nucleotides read TGTGCCAGCAGCTCCCTGGACGAGCAGTACTTC.

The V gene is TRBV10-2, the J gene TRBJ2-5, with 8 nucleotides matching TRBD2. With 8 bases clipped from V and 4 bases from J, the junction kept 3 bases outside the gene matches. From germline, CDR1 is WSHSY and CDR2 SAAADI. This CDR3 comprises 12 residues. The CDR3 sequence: CASREGGETQYF. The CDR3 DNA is TGCGCCAGCCGGGAGGGGGGAGAGACCCAGTACTTC.

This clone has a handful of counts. DNA for the CDR3: TGTGCCTGGAGTCCCGGGGGGGATCAGCCCCAGCATTTT. Protein sequence: CAWSPGGDQPQHF. The V gene is TRBV30, the J gene TRBJ1-5; D is possibly TRBD1 (5 bases). Germline V gene lookup returns CDR1 GTSNPN and CDR2 SVGIG (reference sequence). The CDR3 is 13 amino acids. With 2 bases removed from V and 5 bases from J, the gap between germline ends came to 10 bases.

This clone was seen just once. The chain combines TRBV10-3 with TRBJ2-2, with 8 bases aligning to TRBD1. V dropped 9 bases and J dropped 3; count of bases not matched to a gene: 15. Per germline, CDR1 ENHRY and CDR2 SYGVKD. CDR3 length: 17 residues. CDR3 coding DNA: TGTGCCATTCTGGGCAGGGGGCCCCCCAAAGACACCGGGGAGCTGTTTTTT. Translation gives CAILGRGPPKDTGELFF.

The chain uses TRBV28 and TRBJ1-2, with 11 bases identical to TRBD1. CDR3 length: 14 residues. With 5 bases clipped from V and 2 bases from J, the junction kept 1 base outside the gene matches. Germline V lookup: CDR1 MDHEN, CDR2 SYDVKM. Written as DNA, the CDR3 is TGTGCCAGCAGTGGGGACAGGGGGAACTATGGCTACACCTTC. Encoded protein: CASSGDRGNYGYTF.

CDR3 sequence: CASSLAGQSSYGYTF. In DNA, the CDR3 is TGTGCCAGCAGCTTGGCGGGACAGAGCTCCTATGGCTACACCTTC. The V and J genes are TRBV28 and TRBJ1-2, with TRBD1 matching over 7 bases. The CDR3 consists of 15 residues. The J segment lost 4 bases and the V segment lost 6 bases, leaving 11 bases of the junction unmatched. Germline lookup yields CDR1 MDHEN and CDR2 SYDVKM.

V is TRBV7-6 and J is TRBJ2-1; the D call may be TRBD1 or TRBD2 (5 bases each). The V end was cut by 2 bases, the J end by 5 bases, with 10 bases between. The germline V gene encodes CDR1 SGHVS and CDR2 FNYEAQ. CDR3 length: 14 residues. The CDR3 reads CASSLLGVDNEQFF. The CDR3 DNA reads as TGTGCCAGCAGCTTATTGGGGGTGGACAATGAGCAGTTCTTC.

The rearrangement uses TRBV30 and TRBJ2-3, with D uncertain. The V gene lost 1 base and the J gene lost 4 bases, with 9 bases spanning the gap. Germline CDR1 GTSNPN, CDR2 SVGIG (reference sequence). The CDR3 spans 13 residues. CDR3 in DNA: TGTGCCTGGAGTGGTAGGGCCCCAGATACGCAGTATTTT. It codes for CAWSGRAPDTQYF.

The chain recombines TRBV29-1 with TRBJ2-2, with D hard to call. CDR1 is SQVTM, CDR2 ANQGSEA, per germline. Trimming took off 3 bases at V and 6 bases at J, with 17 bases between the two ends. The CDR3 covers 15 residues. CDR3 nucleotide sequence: TGCAGCGTTGAGAACCCTCGATGGCAAGCCGGGGAGCTGTTTTTT. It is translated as CSVENPRWQAGELFF.

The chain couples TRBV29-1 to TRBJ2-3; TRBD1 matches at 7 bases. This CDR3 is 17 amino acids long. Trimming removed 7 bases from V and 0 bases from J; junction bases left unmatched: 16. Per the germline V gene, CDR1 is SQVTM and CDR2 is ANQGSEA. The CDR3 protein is CSARRQGHPSSTDTQYF. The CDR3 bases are TGCAGCGCGCGGAGACAGGGCCACCCTTCTAGCACAGATACGCAGTATTTT.

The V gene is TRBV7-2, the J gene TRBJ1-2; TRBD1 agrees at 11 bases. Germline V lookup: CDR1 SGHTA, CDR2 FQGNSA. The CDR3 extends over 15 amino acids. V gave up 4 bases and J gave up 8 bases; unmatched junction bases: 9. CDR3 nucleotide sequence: TGTGCCAGCAGCTCCCAGATGGGACAGGGGGGCGGCTACACCTTC. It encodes CASSSQMGQGGGYTF.

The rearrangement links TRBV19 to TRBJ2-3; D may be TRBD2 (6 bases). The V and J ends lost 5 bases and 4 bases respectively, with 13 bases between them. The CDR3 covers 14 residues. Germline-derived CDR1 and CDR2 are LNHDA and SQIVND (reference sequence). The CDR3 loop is CASSEAGSPDTQYF. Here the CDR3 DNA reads TGTGCCAGTAGTGAGGCGGGGAGCCCAGATACGCAGTATTTT.

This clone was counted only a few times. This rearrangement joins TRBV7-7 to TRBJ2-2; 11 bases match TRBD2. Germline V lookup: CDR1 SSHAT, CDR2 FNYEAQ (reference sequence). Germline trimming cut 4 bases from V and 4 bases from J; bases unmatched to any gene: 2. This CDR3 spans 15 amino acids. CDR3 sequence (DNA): TGTGCCAGCAGCTCCGGGACTAGCGGCACCGGGGAGCTGTTTTTT. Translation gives CASSSGTSGTGELFF.

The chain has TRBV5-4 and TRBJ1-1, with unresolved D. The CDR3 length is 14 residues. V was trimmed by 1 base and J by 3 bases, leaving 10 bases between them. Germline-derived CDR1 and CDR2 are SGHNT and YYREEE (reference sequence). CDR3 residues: CASSLTTAHTEAFF. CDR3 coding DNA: TGTGCCAGCAGCTTGACGACCGCTCACACTGAAGCTTTCTTT.

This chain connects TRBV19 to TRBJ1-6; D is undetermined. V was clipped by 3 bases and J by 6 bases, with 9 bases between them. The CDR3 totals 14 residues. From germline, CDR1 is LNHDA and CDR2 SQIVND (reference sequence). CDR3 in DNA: TGTGCCAGTAGTATTTCACCCCTTAATTCACCCCTCCACTTT. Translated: CASSISPLNSPLHF.

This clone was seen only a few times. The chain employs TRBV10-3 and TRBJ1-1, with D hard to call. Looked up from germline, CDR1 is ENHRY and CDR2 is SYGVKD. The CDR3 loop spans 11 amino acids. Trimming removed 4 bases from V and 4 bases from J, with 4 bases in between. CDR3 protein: CAISGSTEAFF. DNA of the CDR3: TGTGCCATCAGTGGCAGCACTGAAGCTTTCTTT.

CDR3 residues: CASSGNRGQRDTQYF. The DNA of the CDR3 is TGTGCCAGCAGTGGAAACAGGGGGCAAAGAGATACGCAGTATTTT. The V call is TRBV6-1, the J call TRBJ2-3; TRBD1 agrees at 9 bases. J lost 5 bases, V lost 4 bases, and 7 bases had no gene match. Germline V CDR1 and CDR2: MNHNS, SASEGT. The CDR3 has 15 residues.

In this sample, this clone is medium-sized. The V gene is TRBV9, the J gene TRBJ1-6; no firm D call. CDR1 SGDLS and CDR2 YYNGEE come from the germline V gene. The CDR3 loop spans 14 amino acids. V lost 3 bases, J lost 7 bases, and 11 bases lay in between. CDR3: CASSARTANSPLHF. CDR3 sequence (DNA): TGTGCCAGCAGCGCCCGGACGGCAAATTCACCCCTCCACTTT. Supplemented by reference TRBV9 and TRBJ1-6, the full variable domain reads DSGVTQTPKHLITATGQRVTLRCSPRSGDLSVYWYQQSLDQGLQFLIQYYNGEERAKGNILERFSAQQFPDLHSELNLSSLELGDSALYFCASSARTANSPLHFGNGTRLTVT.

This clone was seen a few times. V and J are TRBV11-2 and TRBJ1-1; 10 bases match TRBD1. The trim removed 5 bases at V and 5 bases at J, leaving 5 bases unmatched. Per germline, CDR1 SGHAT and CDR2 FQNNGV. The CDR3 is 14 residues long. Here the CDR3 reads CASSKGQGGTEAFF. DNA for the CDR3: TGTGCCAGCAGCAAAGGACAGGGGGGGACTGAAGCTTTCTTT. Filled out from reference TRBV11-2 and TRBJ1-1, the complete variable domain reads EAGVAQSPRYKIIEKRQSVAFWCNPISGHATLYWYQQILGQGPKLLIQFQNNGVVDDSQLPKDRFSAERLKGVDSTLKIQPAKLEDSAVYLCASSKGQGGTEAFFGQGTRLTVV.

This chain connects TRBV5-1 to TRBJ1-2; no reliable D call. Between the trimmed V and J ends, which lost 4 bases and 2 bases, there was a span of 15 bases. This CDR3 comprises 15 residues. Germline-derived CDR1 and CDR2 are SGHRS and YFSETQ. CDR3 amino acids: CASSALLGENYGYTF. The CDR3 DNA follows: TGCGCCAGCAGCGCACTCTTGGGAGAGAACTATGGCTACACCTTC.